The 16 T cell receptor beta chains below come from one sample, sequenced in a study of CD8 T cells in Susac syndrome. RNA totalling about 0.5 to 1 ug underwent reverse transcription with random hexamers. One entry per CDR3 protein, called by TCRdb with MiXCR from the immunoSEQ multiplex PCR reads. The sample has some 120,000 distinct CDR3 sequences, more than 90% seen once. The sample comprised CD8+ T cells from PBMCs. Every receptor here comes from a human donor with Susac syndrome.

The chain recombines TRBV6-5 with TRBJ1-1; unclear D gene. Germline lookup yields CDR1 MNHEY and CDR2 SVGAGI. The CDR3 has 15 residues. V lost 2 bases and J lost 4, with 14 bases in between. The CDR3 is CASSYGANKGTEAFF. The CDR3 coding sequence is TGTGCCAGCAGTTACGGAGCGAATAAGGGCACTGAAGCTTTCTTT.

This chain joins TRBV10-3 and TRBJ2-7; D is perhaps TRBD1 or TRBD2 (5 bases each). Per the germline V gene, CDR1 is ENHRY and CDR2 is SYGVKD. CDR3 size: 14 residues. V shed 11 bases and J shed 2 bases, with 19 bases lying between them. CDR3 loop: CAVAPGSPTYEQYF. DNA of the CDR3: TGTGCCGTCGCCCCAGGGAGCCCGACCTACGAGCAGTACTTC.

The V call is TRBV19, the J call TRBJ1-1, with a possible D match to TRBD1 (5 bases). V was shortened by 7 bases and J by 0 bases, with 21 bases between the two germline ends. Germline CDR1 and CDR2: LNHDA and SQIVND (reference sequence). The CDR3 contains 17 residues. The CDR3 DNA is TGTGCCAGTACCTATTTATATCGGGGCCACCTGAACACTGAAGCTTTCTTT. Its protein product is CASTYLYRGHLNTEAFF.

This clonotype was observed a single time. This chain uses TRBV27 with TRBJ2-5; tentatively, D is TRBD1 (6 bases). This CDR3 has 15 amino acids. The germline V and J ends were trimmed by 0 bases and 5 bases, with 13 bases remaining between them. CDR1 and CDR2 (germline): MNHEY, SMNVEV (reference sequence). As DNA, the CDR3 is TGTGCCAGCAGTTTATCTCAGGGGTTAGGGGAGACCCAGTACTTC. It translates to CASSLSQGLGETQYF.

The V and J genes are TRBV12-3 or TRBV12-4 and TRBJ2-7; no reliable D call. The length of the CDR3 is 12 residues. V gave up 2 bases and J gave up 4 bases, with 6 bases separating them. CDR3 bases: TGTGCCAGCAGTTTAACGCAGTACGAGCAGTACTTC. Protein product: CASSLTQYEQYF.

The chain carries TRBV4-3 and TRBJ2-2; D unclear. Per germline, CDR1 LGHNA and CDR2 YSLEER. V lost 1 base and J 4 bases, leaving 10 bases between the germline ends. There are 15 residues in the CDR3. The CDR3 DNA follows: TGCGCCAGCAGCCAAGTATTAGGGTCCACCGGGGAGCTGTTTTTT. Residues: CASSQVLGSTGELFF.

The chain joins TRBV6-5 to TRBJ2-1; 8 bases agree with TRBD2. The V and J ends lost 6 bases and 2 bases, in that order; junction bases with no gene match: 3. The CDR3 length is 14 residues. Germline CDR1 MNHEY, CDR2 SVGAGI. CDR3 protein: CASRGGGTYNEQFF. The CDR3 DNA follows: TGTGCCAGCAGAGGCGGGGGGACCTACAATGAGCAGTTCTTC.

The CDR3 here is CASSPFGTEELYGYTF. Written as DNA, the CDR3 is TGCGCCAGCAGCCCGTTCGGGACAGAAGAGCTTTATGGCTACACCTTC. The V gene is TRBV4-1, the J gene TRBJ1-2, with 7 bases fitting TRBD1. Germline trimming cut 4 bases from V and 5 bases from J; bases unmatched to any gene: 13. This CDR3 has 16 residues. The germline gives CDR1 MGHRA, CDR2 YSYEKL.

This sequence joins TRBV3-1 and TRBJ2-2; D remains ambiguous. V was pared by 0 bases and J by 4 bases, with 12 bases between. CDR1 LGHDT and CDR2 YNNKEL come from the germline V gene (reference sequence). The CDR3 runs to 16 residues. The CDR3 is CASSQEPPGGTGELFF. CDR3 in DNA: TGTGCCAGCAGCCAAGAGCCCCCCGGCGGCACCGGGGAGCTGTTTTTT.

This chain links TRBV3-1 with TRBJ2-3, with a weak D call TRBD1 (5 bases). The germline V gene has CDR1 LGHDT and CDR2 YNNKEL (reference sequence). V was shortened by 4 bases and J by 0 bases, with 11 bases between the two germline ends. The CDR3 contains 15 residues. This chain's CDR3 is CASSLGDASTDTQYF. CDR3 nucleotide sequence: TGTGCCAGCAGCCTAGGGGATGCTAGCACAGATACGCAGTATTTT.

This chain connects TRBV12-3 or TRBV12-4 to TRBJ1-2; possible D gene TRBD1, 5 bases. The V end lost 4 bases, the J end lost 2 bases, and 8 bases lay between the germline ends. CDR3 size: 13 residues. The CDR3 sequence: CASSSTENYGYTF. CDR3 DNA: TGTGCCAGCAGTTCGACAGAGAACTATGGCTACACCTTC.

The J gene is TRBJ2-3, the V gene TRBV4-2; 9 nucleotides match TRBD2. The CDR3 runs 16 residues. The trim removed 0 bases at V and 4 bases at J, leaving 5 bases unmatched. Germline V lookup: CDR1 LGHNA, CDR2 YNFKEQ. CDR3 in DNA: TGTGCCAGCAGCCAAGATGGGCTAGCGGGATCAGATACGCAGTATTTT. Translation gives CASSQDGLAGSDTQYF.

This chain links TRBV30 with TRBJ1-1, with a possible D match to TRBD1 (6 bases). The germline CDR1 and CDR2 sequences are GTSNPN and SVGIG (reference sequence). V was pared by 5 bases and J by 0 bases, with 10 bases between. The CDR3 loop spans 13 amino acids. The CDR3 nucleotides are TGTGCCTGGGGACAGCTCATGAACACTGAAGCTTTCTTT. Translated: CAWGQLMNTEAFF.

The CDR3 here is CASSPDSGGIRNIQYF. CDR3 coding DNA: TGTGCCAGCAGCCCAGATTCAGGGGGCATAAGAAACATTCAGTACTTC. The V and J genes are TRBV9 and TRBJ2-4; TRBD1 matches 8 bases. The germline V gene encodes CDR1 SGDLS and CDR2 YYNGEE. V dropped 4 bases and J dropped 6; count of bases not matched to a gene: 12. The CDR3 has 16 residues.

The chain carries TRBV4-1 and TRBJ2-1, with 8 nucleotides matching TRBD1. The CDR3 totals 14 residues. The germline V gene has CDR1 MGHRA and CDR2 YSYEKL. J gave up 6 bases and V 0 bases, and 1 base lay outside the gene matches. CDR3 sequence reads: CASSQEQGVNEQFF. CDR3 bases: TGCGCCAGCAGCCAAGAACAGGGGGTCAATGAGCAGTTCTTC.

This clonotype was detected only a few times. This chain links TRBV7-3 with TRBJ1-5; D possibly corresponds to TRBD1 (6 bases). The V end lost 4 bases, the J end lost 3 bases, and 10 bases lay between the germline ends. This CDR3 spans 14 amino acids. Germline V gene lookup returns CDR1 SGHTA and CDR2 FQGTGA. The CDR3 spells CASSWAGANQPQHF. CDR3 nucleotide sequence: TGTGCCAGCAGCTGGGCAGGGGCCAATCAGCCCCAGCATTTT.